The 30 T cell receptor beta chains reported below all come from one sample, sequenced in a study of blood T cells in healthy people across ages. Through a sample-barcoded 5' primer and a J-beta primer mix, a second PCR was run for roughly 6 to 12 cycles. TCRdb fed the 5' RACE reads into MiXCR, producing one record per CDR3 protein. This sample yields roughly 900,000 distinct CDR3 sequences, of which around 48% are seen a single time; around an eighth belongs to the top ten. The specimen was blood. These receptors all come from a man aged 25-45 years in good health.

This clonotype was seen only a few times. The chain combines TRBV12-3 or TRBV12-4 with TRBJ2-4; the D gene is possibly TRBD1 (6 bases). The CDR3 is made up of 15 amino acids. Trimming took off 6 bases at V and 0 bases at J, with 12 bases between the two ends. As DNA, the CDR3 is TGTGCCAGCAGGCCGGGACACCAAGCCAAAAACATTCAGTACTTC. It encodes CASRPGHQAKNIQYF.

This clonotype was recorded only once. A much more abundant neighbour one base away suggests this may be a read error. The CDR3 sequence is CATSNGGWNGKAKNIQYF. The CDR3, as DNA: TGTGCCACCAGCAACGGGGGCTGGAATGGTAAAGCCAAAAACATTCAGTACTTC. The rearrangement links TRBV15 to TRBJ2-4, with D possibly called TRBD1 or TRBD2 (6 bases each). The CDR3 runs to 18 residues. The germline V gene has CDR1 LNHNV and CDR2 YYDKDF (reference sequence). V shed 4 bases and J shed 0 bases, with 19 bases lying between them.

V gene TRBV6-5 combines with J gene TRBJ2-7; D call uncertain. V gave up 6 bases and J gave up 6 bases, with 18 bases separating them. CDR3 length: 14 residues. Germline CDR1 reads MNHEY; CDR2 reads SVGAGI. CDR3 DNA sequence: TGTGCCAGCAGCCGTAGTGGGTCAGCACCCGAGCAGTACTTC. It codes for CASSRSGSAPEQYF.

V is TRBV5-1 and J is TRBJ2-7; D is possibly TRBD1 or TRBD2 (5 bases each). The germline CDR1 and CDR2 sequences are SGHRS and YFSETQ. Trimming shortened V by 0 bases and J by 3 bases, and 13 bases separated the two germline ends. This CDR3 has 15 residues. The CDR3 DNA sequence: TGCGCCAGCAGCTTGGATGGGACCGATATCTACGAGCAGTACTTC. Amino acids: CASSLDGTDIYEQYF.

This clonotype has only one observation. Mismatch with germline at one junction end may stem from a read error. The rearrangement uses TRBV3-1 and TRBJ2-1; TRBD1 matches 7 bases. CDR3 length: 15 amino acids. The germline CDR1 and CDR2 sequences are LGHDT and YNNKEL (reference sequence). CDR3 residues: CASSQSGTAYNEQFF. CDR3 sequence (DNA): TGTGCCAGTAGCCAGTCCGGGACAGCCTACAATGAGCAGTTCTTC.

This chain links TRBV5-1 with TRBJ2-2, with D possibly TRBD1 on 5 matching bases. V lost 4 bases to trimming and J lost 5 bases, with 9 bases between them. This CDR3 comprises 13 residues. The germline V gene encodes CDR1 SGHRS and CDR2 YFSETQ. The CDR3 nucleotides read TGCGCCAGCAGCACACAGGCGACCGGGGAGCTGTTTTTT. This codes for CASSTQATGELFF.

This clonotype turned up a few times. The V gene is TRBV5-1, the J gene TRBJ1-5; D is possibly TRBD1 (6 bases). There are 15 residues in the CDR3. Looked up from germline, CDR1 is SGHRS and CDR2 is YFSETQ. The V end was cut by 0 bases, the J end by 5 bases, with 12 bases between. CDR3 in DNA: TGCGCCAGCAGCTTGGTTGGAGGGGGGTATCAGCCCCAGCATTTT. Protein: CASSLVGGGYQPQHF. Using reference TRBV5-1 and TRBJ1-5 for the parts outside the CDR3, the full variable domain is KAGVTQTPRYLIKTRGQQVTLSCSPISGHRSVSWYQQTPGQGLQFLFEYFSETQRNKGNFPGRFSGRQFSNSRSEMNVSTLELGDSALYLCASSLVGGGYQPQHFGDGTRLSIL.

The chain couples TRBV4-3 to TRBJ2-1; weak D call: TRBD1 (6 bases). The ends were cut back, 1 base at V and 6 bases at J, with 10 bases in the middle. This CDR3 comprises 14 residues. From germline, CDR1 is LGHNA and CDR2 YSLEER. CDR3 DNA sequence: TGCGCCAGCAGCCAAGTGGGGGCCTGCAATGAGCAGTTCTTC. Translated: CASSQVGACNEQFF.

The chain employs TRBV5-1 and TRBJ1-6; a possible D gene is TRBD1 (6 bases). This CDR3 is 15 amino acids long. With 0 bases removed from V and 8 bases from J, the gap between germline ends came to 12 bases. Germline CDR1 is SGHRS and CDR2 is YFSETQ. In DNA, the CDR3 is TGCGCCAGCAGCTTGGCGGCAGGGGTCCATTCACCCCTCCACTTT. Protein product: CASSLAAGVHSPLHF.

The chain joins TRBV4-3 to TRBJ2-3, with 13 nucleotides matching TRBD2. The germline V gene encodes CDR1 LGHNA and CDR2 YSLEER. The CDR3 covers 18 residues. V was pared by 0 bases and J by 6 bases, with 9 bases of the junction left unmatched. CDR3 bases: TGCGCCAGCAGCCAAGATTGGACTAGCGGGGGCCCGGCGGATACGCAGTATTTT. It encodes CASSQDWTSGGPADTQYF.

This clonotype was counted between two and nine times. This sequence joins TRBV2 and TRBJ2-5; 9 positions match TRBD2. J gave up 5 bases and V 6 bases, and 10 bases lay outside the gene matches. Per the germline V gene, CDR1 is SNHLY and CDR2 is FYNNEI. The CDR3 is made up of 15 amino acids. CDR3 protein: CASRTSASGVETQYF. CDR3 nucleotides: TGTGCCAGCAGAACATCAGCTAGCGGGGTGGAGACCCAGTACTTC.

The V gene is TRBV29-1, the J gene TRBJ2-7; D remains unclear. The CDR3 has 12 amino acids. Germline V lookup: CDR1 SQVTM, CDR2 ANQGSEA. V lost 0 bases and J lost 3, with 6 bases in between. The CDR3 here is CSVEEAGYEQYF. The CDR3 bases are TGCAGCGTTGAAGAGGCTGGCTACGAGCAGTACTTC.

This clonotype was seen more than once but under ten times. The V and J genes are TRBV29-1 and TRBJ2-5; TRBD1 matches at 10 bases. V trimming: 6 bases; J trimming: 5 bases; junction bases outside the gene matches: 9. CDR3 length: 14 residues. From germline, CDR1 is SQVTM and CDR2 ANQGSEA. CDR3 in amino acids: CSVLDRGRGETQYF. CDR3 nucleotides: TGCAGCGTCCTCGACAGGGGGCGCGGGGAGACCCAGTACTTC.

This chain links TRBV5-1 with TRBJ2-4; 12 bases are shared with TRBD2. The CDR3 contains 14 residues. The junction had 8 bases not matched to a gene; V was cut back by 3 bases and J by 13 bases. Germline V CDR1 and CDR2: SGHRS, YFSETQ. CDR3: CASSWTSGNNEQYF. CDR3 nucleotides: TGCGCCAGCAGCTGGACTAGCGGGAACAATGAGCAGTACTTC.

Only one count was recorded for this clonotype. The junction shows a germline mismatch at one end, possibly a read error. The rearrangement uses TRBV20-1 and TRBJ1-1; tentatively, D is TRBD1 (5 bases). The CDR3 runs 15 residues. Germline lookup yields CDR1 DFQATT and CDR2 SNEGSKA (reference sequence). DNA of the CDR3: TGCAGTGCTAGAGATCCGGGCAGGGTGAACACTGAAGTTTTCTTT. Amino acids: CSARDPGRVNTEVFF.

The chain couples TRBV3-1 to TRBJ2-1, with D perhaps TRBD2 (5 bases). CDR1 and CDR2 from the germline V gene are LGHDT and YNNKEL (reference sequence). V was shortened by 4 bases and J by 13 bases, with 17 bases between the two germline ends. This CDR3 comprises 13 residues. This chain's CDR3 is CASSLLTGLAQFF. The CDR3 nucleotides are TGTGCCAGCAGCCTCCTAACCGGGCTAGCCCAGTTCTTC.

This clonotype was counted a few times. The CDR3 sequence is CASNAMGLEDEQYF. CDR3 nucleotides: TGTGCCAGCAACGCAATGGGGCTTGAGGACGAGCAGTACTTC. V usage is TRBV27 and J usage is TRBJ2-7, with a possible D match to TRBD1 (5 bases). Germline values: CDR1 MNHEY, CDR2 SMNVEV (reference sequence). The CDR3 is 14 amino acids. V was shortened by 7 bases and J by 5 bases, with 18 bases between the two germline ends.

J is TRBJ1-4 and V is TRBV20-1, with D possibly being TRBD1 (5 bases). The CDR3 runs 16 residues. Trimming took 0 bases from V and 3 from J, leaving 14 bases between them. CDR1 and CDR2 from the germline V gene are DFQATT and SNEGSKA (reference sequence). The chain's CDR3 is CSARDKGMGANEKLFF. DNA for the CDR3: TGCAGTGCTAGAGATAAAGGGATGGGGGCTAATGAAAAACTGTTTTTT.

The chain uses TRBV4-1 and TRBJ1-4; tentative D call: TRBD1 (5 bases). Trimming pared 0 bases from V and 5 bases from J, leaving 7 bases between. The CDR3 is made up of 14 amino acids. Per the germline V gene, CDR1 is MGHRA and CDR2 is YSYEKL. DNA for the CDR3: TGCGCCAGCAGCCAAGAGTACAGGAATGAAAAACTGTTTTTT. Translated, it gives CASSQEYRNEKLFF.

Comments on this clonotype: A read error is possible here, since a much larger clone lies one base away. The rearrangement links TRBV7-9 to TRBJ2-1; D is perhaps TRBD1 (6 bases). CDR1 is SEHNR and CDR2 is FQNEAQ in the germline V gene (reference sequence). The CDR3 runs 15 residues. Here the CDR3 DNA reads TGTGCCTGCAGCTCTACAGGGCGTTCCTACAATGAGCAGTTCTTC. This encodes CACSSTGRSYNEQFF.

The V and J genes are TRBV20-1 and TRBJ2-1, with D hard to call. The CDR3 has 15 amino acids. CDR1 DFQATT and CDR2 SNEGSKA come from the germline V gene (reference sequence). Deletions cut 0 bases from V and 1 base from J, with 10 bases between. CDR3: CSARDTGGSYNEQFF. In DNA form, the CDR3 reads TGCAGTGCTAGAGATACGGGTGGTTCCTACAATGAGCAGTTCTTC.

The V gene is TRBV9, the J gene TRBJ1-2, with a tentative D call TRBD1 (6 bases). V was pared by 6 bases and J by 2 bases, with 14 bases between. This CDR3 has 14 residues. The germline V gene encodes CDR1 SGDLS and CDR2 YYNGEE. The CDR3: CASTPDRPNYGYTF. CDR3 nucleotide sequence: TGTGCCAGCACTCCAGACAGGCCCAACTATGGCTACACCTTC.

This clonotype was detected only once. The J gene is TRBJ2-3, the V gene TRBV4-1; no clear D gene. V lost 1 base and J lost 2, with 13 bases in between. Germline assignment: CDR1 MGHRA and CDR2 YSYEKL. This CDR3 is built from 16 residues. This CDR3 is CASSQARNYPTDTQYF. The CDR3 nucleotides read TGCGCCAGCAGCCAAGCGAGGAATTACCCCACAGATACGCAGTATTTT.

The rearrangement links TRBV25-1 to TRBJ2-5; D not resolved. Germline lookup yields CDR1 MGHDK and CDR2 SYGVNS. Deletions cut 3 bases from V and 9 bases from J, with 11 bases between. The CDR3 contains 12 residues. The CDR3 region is CASSDPGRPQYF. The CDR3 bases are TGTGCCAGCAGTGACCCGGGTAGGCCCCAGTACTTC. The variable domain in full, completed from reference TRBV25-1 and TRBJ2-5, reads EADIYQTPRYLVIGTGKKITLECSQTMGHDKMYWYQQDPGMELHLIHYSYGVNSTEKGDLSSESTVSRIRTEHFPLTLESARPSHTSQYLCASSDPGRPQYFGPGTRLLVL.

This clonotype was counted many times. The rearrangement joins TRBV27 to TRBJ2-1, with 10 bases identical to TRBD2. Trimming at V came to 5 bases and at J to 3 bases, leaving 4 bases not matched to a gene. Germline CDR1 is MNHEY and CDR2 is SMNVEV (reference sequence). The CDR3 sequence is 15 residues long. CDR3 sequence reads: CASSLRTSGYNEQFF. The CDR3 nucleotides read TGTGCCAGCAGTCTCAGGACTAGCGGCTACAATGAGCAGTTCTTC.

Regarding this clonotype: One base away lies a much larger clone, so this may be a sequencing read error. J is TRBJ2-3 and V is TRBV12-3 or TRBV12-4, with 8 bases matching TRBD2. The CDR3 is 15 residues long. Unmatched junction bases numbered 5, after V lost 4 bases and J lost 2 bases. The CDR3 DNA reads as TGTGCCAGCAGTTCGTTGGGACTAGTCACAGATACGCAGTATTTT. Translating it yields CASSSLGLVTDTQYF.

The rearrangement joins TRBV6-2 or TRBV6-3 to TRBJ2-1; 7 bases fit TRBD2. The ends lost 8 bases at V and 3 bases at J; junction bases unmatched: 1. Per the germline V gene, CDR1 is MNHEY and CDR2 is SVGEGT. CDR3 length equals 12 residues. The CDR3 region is CASRGVYNEQFF. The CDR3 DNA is TGTGCCAGCCGGGGGGTCTACAATGAGCAGTTCTTC.

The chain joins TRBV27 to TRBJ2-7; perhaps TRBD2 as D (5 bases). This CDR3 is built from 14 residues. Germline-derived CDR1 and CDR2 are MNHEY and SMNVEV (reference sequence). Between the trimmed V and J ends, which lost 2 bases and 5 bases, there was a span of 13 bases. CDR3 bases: TGTGCCAGCAGTTTAATTCGGGGTTACGACGAGCAGTACTTC. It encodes CASSLIRGYDEQYF.

The chain's CDR3 is CASSEGRGLSEKLFF. The DNA for the CDR3 is TGTGCCAGCAGTGAAGGCCGGGGGCTTAGTGAAAAACTGTTTTTT. V is TRBV6-1 and J is TRBJ1-4, with TRBD1 as a possible D gene (6 bases). This CDR3 region has 15 residues. V was shortened by 1 base and J by 7 bases, with 13 bases between the two germline ends. Germline CDR1 MNHNS, CDR2 SASEGT.

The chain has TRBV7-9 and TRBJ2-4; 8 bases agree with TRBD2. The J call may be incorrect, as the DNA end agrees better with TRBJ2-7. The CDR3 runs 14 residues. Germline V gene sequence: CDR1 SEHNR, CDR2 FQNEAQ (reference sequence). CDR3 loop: CASSRTSNRPEQYF. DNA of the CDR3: TGTGCCAGCAGCAGGACTAGCAACCGCCCCGAGCAGTACTTC.